This TCR beta chain stems from a study of chemoradiotherapy in HPV16-positive cancers. General study points: Non-HPV-specific T cells did not expand in tumors during treatment, whereas candidate HPV-specific clones and E7-related motifs did.

Comment on this clone: Its antigen is unknown.

Repeated repertoire sampling spanned the course of chemoradiotherapy. The method was immunoSEQ multiplex PCR; TCRdb's version includes in-frame clones alone and lacks a portion of them. Counted here are 7,000 to 7,500 clones, roughly four fifths occurring once; the ten biggest clones make up over 5%. The CDR3 runs to 15 residues. V gave up 5 bases and J gave up 2 bases; unmatched junction bases: 5. Germline assignment: CDR1 SGHTA and CDR2 FQGNSA. The chain carries TRBV7-2 and TRBJ1-4; TRBD1 matches 7 bases. The source was tumor tissue, collected from a patient who underwent chemoradiotherapy. The TCR originated in a human donor with HPV-associated anogenital cancer. The CDR3 is CASSLTGPTNEKLFF. The CDR3 DNA sequence: TGTGCCAGCAGCCTGACAGGGCCTACTAATGAAAAACTGTTTTTT. Combining the CDR3 with reference TRBV7-2 and TRBJ1-4 gives the whole variable domain GAGVSQSPSNKVTEKGKDVELRCDPISGHTALYWYRQSLGQGLEFLIYFQGNSAPDKSGLPSDRFSAERTGGSVSTLTIQRTQQEDSAVYLCASSLTGPTNEKLFFGSGTQLSVL.